A single sample gave rise to the 19 T cell receptor beta chains below, sequenced in a study of blood T cell repertoires in COVID-19. Profiled with immunoSEQ multiplex PCR; TCRdb holds only in-frame clones, not every one. The sample consists of around 170,000 clones, about 81% of them appearing once. Material for sequencing was peripheral blood. The receptors come from a man aged 25-45 years with active or convalescent COVID-19.

The chain employs TRBV7-9 and TRBJ1-1; TRBD1 agrees at 8 bases. Germline V gene sequence: CDR1 SEHNR, CDR2 FQNEAQ (reference sequence). V was pared by 5 bases and J by 1 base, with 6 bases of the junction left unmatched. The CDR3 loop spans 15 amino acids. CDR3 coding DNA: TGTGCCAGCAGCGCCCGGACAGGGTGGAACACTGAAGCTTTCTTT. As protein: CASSARTGWNTEAFF.

The chain couples TRBV6-6 to TRBJ2-3; 16 bases match TRBD2. The CDR3 covers 21 residues. Germline CDR1 MNHNY, CDR2 SVGAGI (reference sequence). With 6 bases clipped from V and 4 bases from J, the junction kept 19 bases outside the gene matches. The CDR3, as DNA: TGTGCCAGCAGCGGGTCCCCCCCGGGACTAGCGGGGGGGCCATTGCCAGATACGCAGTATTTT. Protein: CASSGSPPGLAGGPLPDTQYF.

The gene calls are TRBV5-1 and TRBJ2-3, with D perhaps TRBD2 (5 bases). V lost 0 bases to trimming and J lost 9 bases, with 11 bases between them. In germline, CDR1 is SGHRS, CDR2 YFSETQ. This CDR3 is built from 13 residues. Here the CDR3 reads CASSLGGRSTQYF. The CDR3 region has the DNA TGCGCCAGCAGCTTGGGTGGGAGAAGCACGCAGTATTTT.

V and J are TRBV7-9 and TRBJ1-2; tentatively, D is TRBD1 (5 bases). CDR1 is SEHNR, CDR2 FQNEAQ, per germline (reference sequence). The length of the CDR3 is 15 residues. V was shortened by 5 bases and J by 5 bases, with 18 bases between the two germline ends. In DNA, the CDR3 is TGTGCCAGCAGCCTGTCATCCACGGGGGAGTATGGCTACACCTTC. Its translation is CASSLSSTGEYGYTF.

This clone came up once. This rearrangement joins TRBV2 to TRBJ2-3; 8 bases are a match to TRBD2. After removal of 5 bases from V and 3 bases from J, the junction contained 13 bases not matched to a gene. The CDR3 sequence is 17 residues long. Germline CDR1 is SNHLY and CDR2 is FYNNEI. The CDR3 protein is CASSRPRSGGGTDTQYF. DNA for the CDR3: TGTGCCAGCAGTAGGCCGCGGAGCGGGGGCGGTACAGATACGCAGTATTTT.

The gene calls are TRBV6-1 and TRBJ2-7; weak D call: TRBD1 (5 bases). The CDR3 loop spans 14 amino acids. V was pared by 2 bases and J by 2 bases, with 10 bases between. Germline V gene lookup returns CDR1 MNHNS and CDR2 SASEGT. The CDR3 DNA reads as TGTGCCAGCAGTGAATCACAGGCTACCTACGAGCAGTACGTC. Protein product: CASSESQATYEQYV.

The V and J genes are TRBV7-2 and TRBJ2-1, with 10 bases fitting TRBD2. V lost 5 bases to trimming and J lost 5 bases; unmatched junction nucleotides: 18. Germline V gives CDR1 SGHTA, CDR2 FQGNSA. The CDR3 extends over 19 amino acids. CDR3 DNA: TGTGCCAGCAGCCATGCGCGGGCTAGCGGGAGACCCAGGGACAATGAGCAGTTCTTC. Amino acid sequence: CASSHARASGRPRDNEQFF.

CDR3 protein: CASSPREGRGYTF. CDR3 bases: TGTGCCAGCAGTCCCCGGGAGGGACGTGGCTACACCTTC. The chain is built from TRBV6-5 and TRBJ1-2; tentatively, D is TRBD1 (5 bases). V dropped 5 bases and J dropped 7 bases, with 14 bases sitting between them. Germline V gives CDR1 MNHEY, CDR2 SVGAGI. The CDR3 is 13 amino acids.

The chain links TRBV5-6 to TRBJ2-3; 14 bases are a match to TRBD2. The CDR3 spans 15 residues. V was pared by 10 bases and J by 6 bases, with 10 bases of the junction left unmatched. Germline V gene sequence: CDR1 SGHDT, CDR2 YYEEEE. CDR3 loop: CAGRTSGRSADTQYF. The CDR3, as DNA: TGTGCCGGTAGGACTAGCGGGAGGTCCGCTGATACGCAGTATTTT.

This clone showed up just a few times. The chain joins TRBV4-1 to TRBJ2-5, with D maybe TRBD1 (5 bases). Germline V gene data show CDR1 as MGHRA and CDR2 as YSYEKL. Trimming removed 1 base at V and 1 base at J, with 7 bases between. There are 14 residues in the CDR3. The CDR3 DNA reads TGCGCCAGCAGCCAAGGGGGCCTCCAAGAGACCCAGTACTTC. Amino acid sequence: CASSQGGLQETQYF.

The V and J genes are TRBV14 and TRBJ1-5; D is ambiguous. The CDR3 runs 13 residues. The V end was cut by 6 bases, the J end by 7 bases, with 13 bases between. Germline loops: CDR1 SGHDN, CDR2 FVKESK. This CDR3 reads CASSANGVQPQHF. The CDR3 DNA follows: TGTGCCAGCAGTGCGAACGGGGTCCAGCCCCAGCATTTT.

The J gene is TRBJ1-1, the V gene TRBV5-4; D possibly corresponds to TRBD1 (6 bases). Germline CDR1 and CDR2: SGHNT and YYREEE (reference sequence). V dropped 5 bases and J dropped 1 base, with 12 bases sitting between them. The length of the CDR3 is 14 residues. The CDR3 DNA follows: TGTGCCAGCAGTTTTTCGACAGGGAACACTGAAGCTTTCTTT. Its translation: CASSFSTGNTEAFF.

The chain is built from TRBV6-5 and TRBJ2-2, with D tentatively TRBD2 (5 bases). The ends were cut back, 6 bases at V and 5 bases at J, with 13 bases in the middle. Germline-derived CDR1 and CDR2 are MNHEY and SVGAGI. This CDR3 has 14 amino acids. CDR3 sequence: CASRTGIATGELFF. In DNA form, the CDR3 reads TGTGCCAGCAGAACGGGGATAGCGACCGGGGAGCTGTTTTTT.

The sample holds a few counts of this clone. The chain joins TRBV10-2 to TRBJ2-1; D may be TRBD1 (6 bases). The ends were cut back, 7 bases at V and 0 bases at J, with 28 bases in the middle. CDR1 is WSHSY, CDR2 SAAADI, per germline. This CDR3 is 20 amino acids long. CDR3 loop: CASTKSWDTITMGSYNEQFF. The CDR3 DNA sequence: TGCGCCAGCACAAAGTCGTGGGACACCATAACAATGGGCTCCTACAATGAGCAGTTCTTC.

V gene TRBV6-5 combines with J gene TRBJ1-2, with D perhaps TRBD1 (6 bases). Trimming pared 6 bases from V and 8 bases from J, leaving 13 bases between. Germline V gene lookup returns CDR1 MNHEY and CDR2 SVGAGI. This CDR3 has 12 residues. In DNA form, the CDR3 reads TGTGCCAGCAGAGCACAGGGAGTAGGCTACACCTTC. Translated, it gives CASRAQGVGYTF.

The genes are TRBV14 and TRBJ1-2; the match to TRBD1 covers 7 bases. Germline CDR1 reads SGHDN; CDR2 reads FVKESK. Losses at the gene ends were 1 base for V and 4 bases for J; bases not matched to a gene: 9. The CDR3 extends over 16 amino acids. CDR3 sequence reads: CASSQAAQGNSYGYTF. The CDR3 DNA sequence: TGTGCCAGCAGCCAAGCTGCACAGGGGAATAGCTATGGCTACACCTTC.

The chain recombines TRBV27 with TRBJ2-1, with 9 bases that match TRBD1. The CDR3 length is 15 residues. Germline CDR1 MNHEY, CDR2 SMNVEV (reference sequence). V was pared by 6 bases and J by 4 bases, with 7 bases of the junction left unmatched. CDR3 amino acids: CASSPGTGRYNEQFF. The CDR3 DNA is TGTGCCAGCAGCCCCGGGACAGGGAGATACAATGAGCAGTTCTTC.

CDR3 amino acids: CASIGGDEQFF. CDR3 nucleotide sequence: TGTGCCAGCATTGGGGGGGATGAGCAGTTCTTC. The chain carries TRBV6-5 and TRBJ2-1; TRBD2 aligns across 7 bases. In germline, CDR1 is MNHEY, CDR2 SVGAGI. Germline trimming cut 7 bases from V and 8 bases from J; bases unmatched to any gene: 2. The CDR3 loop spans 11 amino acids.

The chain carries TRBV4-3 and TRBJ1-5; D gene uncertain. The CDR3 runs to 15 residues. V was shortened by 0 bases and J by 6 bases, with 12 bases between the two germline ends. Germline CDR1 LGHNA, CDR2 YSLEER. The CDR3: CASSQEYDGGQPQHF. CDR3 DNA: TGCGCCAGCAGCCAAGAATACGATGGCGGTCAGCCCCAGCATTTT.